The 7 T cell receptor beta chains reported below all come from one sample, sequenced in a study of control samples from healthy donors and cancer patients. Only in-frame clones appear in the TCRdb table, and some are missing; sequencing was by immunoSEQ multiplex PCR. This table holds about 75,000 clones, more than 75% found once. The source material was blood. The source is a man in his fifties in good health.

The rearrangement links TRBV6-4 to TRBJ2-2; 8 bases map to TRBD1. The trim removed 0 bases at V and 6 bases at J, leaving 0 bases unmatched. From germline, CDR1 is MRHNA and CDR2 SNTAGT. The CDR3 length is 14 residues. Here the CDR3 DNA reads TGTGCCAGCAGTGACTCACAGGGGGCCGGGGAGCTGTTTTTT. Translating gives CASSDSQGAGELFF.

This chain joins TRBV5-1 and TRBJ2-7, with TRBD2 matching 13 bases. Germline loops: CDR1 SGHRS, CDR2 YFSETQ. V trimming: 4 bases; J trimming: 2 bases; junction bases outside the gene matches: 12. The CDR3 is 18 residues long. The CDR3 DNA reads TGCGCCAGCAGCAGATCCACAACTAGCGGGAGGGGAACCTACGAGCAGTACTTC. Encoded protein: CASSRSTTSGRGTYEQYF. Looking up the rest from reference TRBV5-1 and TRBJ2-7 gives the full variable domain: KAGVTQTPRYLIKTRGQQVTLSCSPISGHRSVSWYQQTPGQGLQFLFEYFSETQRNKGNFPGRFSGRQFSNSRSEMNVSTLELGDSALYLCASSRSTTSGRGTYEQYFGPGTRLTVT.

A few counts support this clone. V and J are TRBV7-9 and TRBJ2-7; D is unclear. Germline lookup yields CDR1 SEHNR and CDR2 FQNEAQ (reference sequence). CDR3 size: 13 residues. Trimming took off 5 bases at V and 0 bases at J, with 8 bases between the two ends. The CDR3 DNA reads as TGTGCCAGCAGCCTGACCAACTCCTACGAGCAGTACTTC. Translating it yields CASSLTNSYEQYF.

The V and J genes are TRBV7-3 and TRBJ2-1; 8 bases are shared with TRBD1. The germline gives CDR1 SGHTA, CDR2 FQGTGA. With V trimmed by 5 bases and J by 8 bases, 11 bases remained unmatched. The CDR3 covers 15 residues. The CDR3 protein is CASSQGQGMFHEQFF. The CDR3 DNA is TGTGCCAGCAGCCAAGGACAGGGAATGTTCCATGAGCAGTTCTTC.

The chain recombines TRBV20-1 with TRBJ2-7; 14 bases line up with TRBD2. The V gene's germline CDR1 is DFQATT and CDR2 SNEGSKA (reference sequence). Trimming took 3 bases from V and 0 from J; bases not matched to a gene: 7. The CDR3 is made up of 17 amino acids. The DNA for the CDR3 is TGCAGTGCTAGTTACGGACTAGCGGGAGGACGCTCCTACGAGCAGTACTTC. It encodes CSASYGLAGGRSYEQYF.

The J gene is TRBJ2-2, the V gene TRBV4-3; perhaps TRBD2 as D (5 bases). Germline CDR1 reads LGHNA; CDR2 reads YSLEER. The CDR3 has 17 residues. Trimming removed 6 bases from V and 5 bases from J, with 22 bases in between. The CDR3 loop reads CASRPSYRDALTGELFF. CDR3 nucleotides: TGCGCCAGCAGACCTAGCTACCGCGACGCTTTAACCGGGGAGCTGTTTTTT.

J is TRBJ2-3 and V is TRBV19, with TRBD2 identical over 13 bases. Germline assignment: CDR1 LNHDA and CDR2 SQIVND (reference sequence). The CDR3 spans 15 residues. V was pared by 10 bases and J by 4 bases, with 8 bases of the junction left unmatched. The CDR3 coding sequence is TGTGCCATTCCGGGACTAGCGGGAAGGGCAGATACGCAGTATTTT. Amino acid sequence: CAIPGLAGRADTQYF. Full variable domain (rest looked up from reference TRBV19 and TRBJ2-3): DGGITQSPKYLFRKEGQNVTLSCEQNLNHDAMYWYRQDPGQGLRLIYYSQIVNDFQKGDIAEGYSVSREKKESFPLTVTSAQKNPTAFYLCAIPGLAGRADTQYFGPGTRLTVL.